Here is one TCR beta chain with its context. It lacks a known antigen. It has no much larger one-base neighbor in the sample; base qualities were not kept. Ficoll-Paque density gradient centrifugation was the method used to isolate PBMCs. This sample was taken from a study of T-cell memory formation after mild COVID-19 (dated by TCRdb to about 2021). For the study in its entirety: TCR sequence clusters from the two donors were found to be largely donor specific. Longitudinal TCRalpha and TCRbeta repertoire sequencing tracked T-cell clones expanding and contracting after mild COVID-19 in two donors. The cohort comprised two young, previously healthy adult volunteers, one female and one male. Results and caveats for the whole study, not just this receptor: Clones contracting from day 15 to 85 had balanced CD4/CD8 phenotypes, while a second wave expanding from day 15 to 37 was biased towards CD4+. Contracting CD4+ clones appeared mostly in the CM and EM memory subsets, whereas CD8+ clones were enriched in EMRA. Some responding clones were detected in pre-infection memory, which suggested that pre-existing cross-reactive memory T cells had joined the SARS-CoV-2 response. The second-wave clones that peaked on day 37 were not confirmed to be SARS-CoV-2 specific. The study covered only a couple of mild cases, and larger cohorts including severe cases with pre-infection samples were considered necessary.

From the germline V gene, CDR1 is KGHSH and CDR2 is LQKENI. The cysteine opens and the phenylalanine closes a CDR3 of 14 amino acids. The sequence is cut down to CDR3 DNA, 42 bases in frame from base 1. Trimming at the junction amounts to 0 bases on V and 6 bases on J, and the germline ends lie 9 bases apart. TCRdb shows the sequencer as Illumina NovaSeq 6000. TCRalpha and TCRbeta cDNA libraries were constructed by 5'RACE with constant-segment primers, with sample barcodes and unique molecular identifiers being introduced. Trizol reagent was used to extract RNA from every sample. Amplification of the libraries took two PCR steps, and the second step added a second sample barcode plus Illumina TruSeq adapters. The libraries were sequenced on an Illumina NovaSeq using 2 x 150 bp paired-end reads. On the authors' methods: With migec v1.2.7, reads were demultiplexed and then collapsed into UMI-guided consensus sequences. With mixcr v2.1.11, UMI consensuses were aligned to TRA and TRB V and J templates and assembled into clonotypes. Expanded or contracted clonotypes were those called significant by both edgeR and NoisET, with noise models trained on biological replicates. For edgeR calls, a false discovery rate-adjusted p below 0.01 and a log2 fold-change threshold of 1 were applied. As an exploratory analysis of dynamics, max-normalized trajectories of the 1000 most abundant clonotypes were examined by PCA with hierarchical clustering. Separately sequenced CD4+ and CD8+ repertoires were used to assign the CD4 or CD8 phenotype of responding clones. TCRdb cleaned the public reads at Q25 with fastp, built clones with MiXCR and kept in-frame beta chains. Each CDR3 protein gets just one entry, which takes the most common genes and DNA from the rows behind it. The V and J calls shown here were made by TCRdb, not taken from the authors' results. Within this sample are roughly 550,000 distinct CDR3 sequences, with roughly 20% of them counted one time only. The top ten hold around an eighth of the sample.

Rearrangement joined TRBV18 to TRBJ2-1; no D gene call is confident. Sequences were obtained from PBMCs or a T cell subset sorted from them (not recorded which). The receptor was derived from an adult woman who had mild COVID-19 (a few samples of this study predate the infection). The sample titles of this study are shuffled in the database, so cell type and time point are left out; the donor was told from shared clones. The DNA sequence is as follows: TGTGCCAGCTCACCACCGGCAAGCAGCAATGAGCAGTTCTTC. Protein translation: CASSPPASSNEQFF.